Below, one TCR beta chain is given with its context. CDR1 and CDR2 from the germline V gene are GTSNPN and SVGIG (reference sequence). With 5 bases removed from V and 5 bases from J, the gap between germline ends came to 16 bases. This CDR3 has 13 residues. The entry originates in a study of blood T cell repertoires in COVID-19. Across the whole study: Whether acute or convalescent, the COVID-19 samples came from the United States, Italy and Spain. Sample material is recorded as cDNA or gDNA derived from T cells, B-cell-depleted T cells, or PBMCs.

In the source study's methods: Estimation of nucleated cell counts was performed using reference gene primer amplification. Clones were read by immunoSEQ multiplex PCR, and TCRdb kept only the in-frame ones, dropping some. For V, J and clone size, that table is used; D and trimming come from the DNA. The sample holds more than 150,000 clones, roughly 80% seen once. This TCR was recovered from a man aged 60-69 years with active or convalescent COVID-19. Sequencing was done on a sample of peripheral blood. The V call is TRBV30, the J call TRBJ2-7; possible D gene TRBD1, 8 bases. CDR3 amino acids: CAWRTGGGDEQYF. CDR3 DNA: TGTGCCTGGCGAACAGGGGGAGGGGACGAGCAGTACTTC.